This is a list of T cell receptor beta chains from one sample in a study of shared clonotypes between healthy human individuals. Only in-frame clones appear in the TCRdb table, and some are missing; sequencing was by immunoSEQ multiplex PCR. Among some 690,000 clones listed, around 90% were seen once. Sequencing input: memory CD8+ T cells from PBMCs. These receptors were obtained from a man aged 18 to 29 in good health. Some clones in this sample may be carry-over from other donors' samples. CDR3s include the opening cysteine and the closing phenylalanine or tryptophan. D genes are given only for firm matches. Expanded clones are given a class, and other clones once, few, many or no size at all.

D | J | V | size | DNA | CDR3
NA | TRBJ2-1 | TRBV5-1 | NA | TGCGCCAGCAGCTTGGTAGCGCACAATGAGCAGTTCTTC | CASSLVAHNEQFF
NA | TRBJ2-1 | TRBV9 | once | TGTGCCAGCAGCGTAGGATCTTGGGGAGATAAGGGGAATGAGCAGTTCTTC | CASSVGSWGDKGNEQFF
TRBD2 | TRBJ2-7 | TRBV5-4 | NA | TGTGCCAGCAGTCCCGGACTAGCGGGGGAGCAGTACTTC | CASSPGLAGEQYF
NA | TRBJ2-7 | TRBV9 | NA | TGTGCCAGCAGCGTCGGGACGGAGCCCGAGCAGTACTTC | CASSVGTEPEQYF
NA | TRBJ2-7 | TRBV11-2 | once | TGTGCCAGCACTCAGGAGCAGGGGCCCTACGAGCAGTACTTC | CASTQEQGPYEQYF
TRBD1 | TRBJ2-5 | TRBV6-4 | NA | TGTGCCAGCAAGGAAGACAGGGCAGTTGGAGTCCAGTACTTC | CASKEDRAVGVQYF
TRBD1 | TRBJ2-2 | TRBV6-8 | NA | TGTGCCAGCAGTTACTCAGGACAGGGGAAAAACACCGGGGAGCTGTTTTTT | CASSYSGQGKNTGELFF
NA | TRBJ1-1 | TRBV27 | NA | TGTGCCAGCAGTCAATACCCTGGAAGTCCTGTCACTGAAGCTTTCTTT | CASSQYPGSPVTEAFF
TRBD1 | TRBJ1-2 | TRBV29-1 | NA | TGCAGCGCCAGAACGGGACAGGGGTATGGCTACACCTTC | CSARTGQGYGYTF
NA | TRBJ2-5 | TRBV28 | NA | TGTGCCAGCAGTTTAGAGGCGACTAGACAGCAAGAGACCCAGTACTTC | CASSLEATRQQETQYF
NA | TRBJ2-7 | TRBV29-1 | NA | TGCAGCGCGCGGTCAATGGGCTACGAGCAGTACTTC | CSARSMGYEQYF
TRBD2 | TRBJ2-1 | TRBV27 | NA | TGTGCCAGCAGTTTACCACGGACTAGCGGGAGACTATACAATGAGCAGTTCTTC | CASSLPRTSGRLYNEQFF
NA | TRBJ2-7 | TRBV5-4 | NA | TGTGCCAGCAGCTTGGGGCAGGACCCCCCCCGCGAGCAGTACTTC | CASSLGQDPPREQYF
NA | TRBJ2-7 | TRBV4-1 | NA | TGCGCCAGCAGCCAAGTTCCCTTCGCCACTCCCTACGAGCAGTACTTC | CASSQVPFATPYEQYF
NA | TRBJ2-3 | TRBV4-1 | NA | TGCGCCAGCAGCCAGTGGAGAGCCGGTGATACGCAGTATTTT | CASSQWRAGDTQYF
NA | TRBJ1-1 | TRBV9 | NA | TGTGCCAGCAGCGTAGGAGACTGGGACACTGAAGCTTTCTTT | CASSVGDWDTEAFF
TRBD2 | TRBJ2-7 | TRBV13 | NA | TGTGCCAGCAGCACCCGAGAAGCGGGGAGGCTCTACGAGCAGTACTTC | CASSTREAGRLYEQYF
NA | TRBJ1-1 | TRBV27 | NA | TGTGCCAGCAGTTTATCGGGCAGGATGAACACTGAAGCTTTCTTT | CASSLSGRMNTEAFF
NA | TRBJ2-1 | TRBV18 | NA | TGTGCCAGCTCACCAGGGTGGAATGAGCAGTTCTTC | CASSPGWNEQFF
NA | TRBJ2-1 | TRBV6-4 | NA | TGTGCCAGCAGTGCGGGCTCCTACAATGAGCAGTTCTTC | CASSAGSYNEQFF
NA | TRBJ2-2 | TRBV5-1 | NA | TGCGCCAGCAGCCCCCCCACCGGGGAGCTGTTTTTT | CASSPPTGELFF
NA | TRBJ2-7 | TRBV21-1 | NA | TGTGCCAGCAGCAAAGGTGGGGACAGCCTCTACGAGCAGTACTTC | CASSKGGDSLYEQYF
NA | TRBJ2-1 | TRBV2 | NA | TGTGCCAGCAGTGAAGCGGTCCAGGGGTTTGACAATGAGCAGTTCTTC | CASSEAVQGFDNEQFF
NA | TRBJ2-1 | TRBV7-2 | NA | TGTGCCAGCAGCTTAGTGGGGTTGGAGCAGTTCTTC | CASSLVGLEQFF
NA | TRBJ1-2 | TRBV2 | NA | TGTGCCAGCAGTCCTATCACTGGGACCTATGGCTACACCTTC | CASSPITGTYGYTF
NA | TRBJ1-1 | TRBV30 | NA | TGTGCCTGGAGCCCCCTGGGCACTGAAGCTTTCTTT | CAWSPLGTEAFF
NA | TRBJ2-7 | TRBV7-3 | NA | TGTGCCAGCAGCCAAACGGCCAACCCCCTCTACGAGCAGTACTTC | CASSQTANPLYEQYF
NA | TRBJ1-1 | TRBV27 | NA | TGTGCCAGCAGTAACCAGGGGAACACTGAAGCTTTCTTT | CASSNQGNTEAFF
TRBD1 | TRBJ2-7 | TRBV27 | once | TGTGCCAGCAGTCCCGGGACAGGGGATAAGTACGAGCAGTACTTC | CASSPGTGDKYEQYF
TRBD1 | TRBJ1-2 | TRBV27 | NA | TGTGCCAGCAGGGAGGACAGGGGCGCCCCCTGGGGCTACACCTTC | CASREDRGAPWGYTF
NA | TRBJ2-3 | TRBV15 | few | TGTGCCACCGCGGGATACAGCACAGATACGCAGTATTTT | CATAGYSTDTQYF
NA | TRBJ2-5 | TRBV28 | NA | TGTGCCAGCAGTTCCACGGAACAGGGATGGGAGACCCAGTACTTC | CASSSTEQGWETQYF
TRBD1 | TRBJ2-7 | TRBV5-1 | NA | TGCGCCAGCACGGCGGGACAGGGGTCCTACGAGCAGTACTTC | CASTAGQGSYEQYF
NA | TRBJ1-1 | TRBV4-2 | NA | TGTGCCAGCAGCCCACTCGGGTTTCAGAGTATGAACACTGAAGCTTTCTTT | CASSPLGFQSMNTEAFF
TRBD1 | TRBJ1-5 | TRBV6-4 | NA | TGTGCCAGCAGTGACACTCGGGACAGGGCCTATAGCAATCAGCCCCAGCATTTT | CASSDTRDRAYSNQPQHF
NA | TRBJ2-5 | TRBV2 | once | TGTGCCAGCGAGTCGACCGCGCCAGAGACCCAGTACTTC | CASESTAPETQYF
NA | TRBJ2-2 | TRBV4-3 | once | TGCGCCAGCAGCCAGGCACCCAGCCGGGCCGGGGAGCTGTTTTTT | CASSQAPSRAGELFF
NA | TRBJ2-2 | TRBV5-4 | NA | TGTGCCAGCAGCTTTGGTCAGCTGAACACCGGGGAGCTGTTTTTT | CASSFGQLNTGELFF
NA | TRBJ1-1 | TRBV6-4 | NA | TGTGCCAGCAGTCCGGACGGTGGACGGAACACTGAAGCTTTCTTT | CASSPDGGRNTEAFF
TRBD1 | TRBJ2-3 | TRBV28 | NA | TGTGCCAGCAGTTTTCAAGCCGGGACAGGGGGCGCCGGGGATACGCAGTATTTT | CASSFQAGTGGAGDTQYF
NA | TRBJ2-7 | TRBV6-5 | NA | TGTGCCAGCAGTTACGACGGGTCCTACGAGCAGTACTTC | CASSYDGSYEQYF
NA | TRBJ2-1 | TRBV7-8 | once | TGTGCCAGCAGCCCCCACCCCACGGGGTTTAGCTCCTACAATGAGCAGTTCTTC | CASSPHPTGFSSYNEQFF
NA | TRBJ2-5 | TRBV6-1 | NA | TGTGCCAGCAGTGGGATGGGGGCGCGGGGGGAGACCCAGTACTTC | CASSGMGARGETQYF
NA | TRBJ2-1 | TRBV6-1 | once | TGTGCCAGCAGGACCTCGGGGCCTTACAATGAGCAGTTCTTC | CASRTSGPYNEQFF
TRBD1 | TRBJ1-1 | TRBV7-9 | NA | TGTGCCAGCAGACCAGACAGGGGGGATGAAGCTTTCTTT | CASRPDRGDEAFF
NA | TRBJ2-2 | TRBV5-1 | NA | TGCGCCAGCAGCTTGGCCGGGGACACCGGCGACACGAGCGGACTCACCGGGGAGCTGTTTTTT | CASSLAGDTGDTSGLTGELFF
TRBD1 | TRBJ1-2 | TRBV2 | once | TGTGCCAGCAGGCGACAGGGGTCCCCCCTCTATGGCTACACCTTC | CASRRQGSPLYGYTF
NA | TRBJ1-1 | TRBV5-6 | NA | TGTGCCAGCAGCCCTACGAATTTCGCTGAAGCTTTCTTT | CASSPTNFAEAFF
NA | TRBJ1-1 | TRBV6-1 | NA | TGTGCCAGCAGTGAATTTCGGGGCCCCTGGGGTACTGAAGCTTTCTTT | CASSEFRGPWGTEAFF
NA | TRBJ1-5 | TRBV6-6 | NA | TGTGCCAGCAGCCGCCTGGAAGGCCCAAATCAGCCCCAGCATTTT | CASSRLEGPNQPQHF
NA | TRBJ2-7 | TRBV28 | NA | TGTGCCAGCAGTTTATGGAGGTCAGGACCAACCTACGAGCAGTACTTC | CASSLWRSGPTYEQYF
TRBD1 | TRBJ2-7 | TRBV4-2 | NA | TGTGCCAGCAGCCAAGACTTGGGACAGGGGGCCTACGAGCAGTACTTC | CASSQDLGQGAYEQYF
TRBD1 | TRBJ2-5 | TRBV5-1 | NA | TGCGCCAGCAGCTTACTGACAGGGGGAGAGACCCAGTACTTC | CASSLLTGGETQYF
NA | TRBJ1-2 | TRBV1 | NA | TGCACCAGCAGTCTCTATTTCTCGAAACCCTACACCTTC | CTSSLYFSKPYTF
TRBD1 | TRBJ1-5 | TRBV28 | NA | TGTGCCAGCAGTCTCCAGACAGGGTCGAGCAATCAGCCCCAGCATTTT | CASSLQTGSSNQPQHF
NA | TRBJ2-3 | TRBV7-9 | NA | TGTGCCAGCAGCGAACTGGGCGGAGGCGCTAACACAGATACGCAGTATTTT | CASSELGGGANTDTQYF
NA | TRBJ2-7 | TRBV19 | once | TGTGCCAGTAGTGGCAGGGATTCCTACGAGCAGTACTTC | CASSGRDSYEQYF
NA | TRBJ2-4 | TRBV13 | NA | TGTGCCAGCAGCTTGGCAGGGAAAGCCAAAAACATTCAGTACTTC | CASSLAGKAKNIQYF
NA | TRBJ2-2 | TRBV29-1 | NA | TGCAGCGCTGGAGGCGACACCGGGGAGCTGTTTTTT | CSAGGDTGELFF